Listed below are T cell receptor beta chains from one sample, sequenced in a study of cytomegalovirus exposure and HLA in healthy donors. The table came from immunoSEQ multiplex PCR; TCRdb's copy has only in-frame clones and leaves some out. The sample has some 180,000 clones, 86% seen once. Sequenced material: PBMCs. The receptor set was obtained from a man aged 25-40 years in good health and CMV-seropositive. Both conserved end residues are part of each CDR3. The D gene is left open where the match is weak. Clone size appears in some rows only: once, few, many, or a class for an expanded clone.

size	V	J	length	D	CDR3
-	TRBV11-2	TRBJ1-2	17	-	CASSLGGKPPGLYGYTF
-	TRBV10-3	TRBJ2-6	15	-	CAISEWGSGANVLTF
once	TRBV18	TRBJ2-7	13	-	CASSPRRDHEQYF
few	TRBV5-1	TRBJ1-1	14	TRBD1	CASSFTGGGTEAFF
-	TRBV25-1	TRBJ2-7	11	-	CASRESYEQYF
once	TRBV11-1	TRBJ2-1	15	TRBD2	CASSFRAGVDNEQFF
-	TRBV25-1	TRBJ2-3	15	-	CASSERGDSTDTQYF
-	TRBV29-1	TRBJ1-5	13	TRBD1	CSVGQGGGEPQHF
-	TRBV6-6	TRBJ2-7	14	TRBD2	CASTSAGGPYEQYF
-	TRBV4-1	TRBJ2-7	15	TRBD2	CASSQGTSGNYEQYF
-	TRBV28	TRBJ1-1	14	-	CASSLSIDRFEAFF
-	TRBV6-1	TRBJ1-2	13	-	CASSEAGYYGYTF
-	TRBV6-1	TRBJ2-1	15	TRBD2	CASSEPTSGYNEQFF
-	TRBV7-3	TRBJ1-1	14	-	CASSAEGSYTEAFF
-	TRBV29-1	TRBJ2-2	14	TRBD1	CSVGLTGAPGELFF
-	TRBV28	TRBJ2-7	13	-	CASGPGGLYEQYF
-	TRBV4-1	TRBJ2-7	18	TRBD2	CASSQDAAGGASSYEQYF
-	TRBV4-1	TRBJ1-1	14	TRBD1	CASSHQQGMPEAFF
-	TRBV6-6	TRBJ1-5	15	-	CASSWGTDGRQPQHF
-	TRBV6-1	TRBJ2-3	14	-	CASSERSFTDTQYF
few	TRBV10-2	TRBJ2-1	10	TRBD2	CATQRERQFF
-	TRBV30	TRBJ1-5	14	-	CAWSVSVSNQPQHF
-	TRBV5-1	TRBJ2-7	14	-	CASSPGQLSYEQYF
-	TRBV5-1	TRBJ2-1	16	-	CASSPRGRQSYNEQFF
-	TRBV4-1	TRBJ2-7	14	-	CASSQATQSYEQYF
-	TRBV20-1	TRBJ2-7	9	-	CSATSTQYF
-	TRBV9	TRBJ2-7	13	-	CASSVGGAKEQYF
-	TRBV7-2	TRBJ2-2	15	-	CASSGGTSNTGELFF
once	TRBV5-1	TRBJ2-1	15	TRBD2	CASSFSGTSSPVQFF